This entry is about one TCR beta chain. Data came from immunoSEQ multiplex PCR; TCRdb stores just in-frame clones and leaves some out. The sample holds around 150,000 clones, roughly 94% seen once. The sample comes from a study of T cell responses to AZD1222 COVID-19 vaccine. Deletions cut 2 bases from V and 4 bases from J, with 14 bases between. Germline assignment: CDR1 ENHRY and CDR2 SYGVKD. This CDR3 contains 15 residues. The source of this sequence is an adult who received the AZD1222 COVID-19 vaccine. Here the sequenced sample was peripheral blood, taken 28 days after the second AZD1222 dose. V gene TRBV10-3 combines with J gene TRBJ1-1; possibly TRBD1 for D (6 bases). The CDR3 spells CAISEPEQGGTEAFF. The CDR3 coding sequence is TGTGCCATCAGTGAGCCCGAACAGGGCGGCACTGAAGCTTTCTTT.